The text below deals with one T cell receptor beta chain. The data originate from a study of blood T cell repertoires in COVID-19. About the study: The United States, Italy and Spain supplied acute and convalescent COVID-19 samples. Sources were T cells, B-cell-depleted T cells, or PBMCs; the material itself was cDNA or gDNA.

In the authors' workflow: Amplified reference gene primers provided the basis for estimating nucleated cell counts. Sequenced by immunoSEQ multiplex PCR; TCRdb stores in-frame clones only, minus some. That table furnishes V, J and clone size, whereas the DNA furnished D and trimming. This sample yields over 150,000 clones, of which approximately 83% are seen a single time; roughly 2% belongs to the top ten. Sequencing input: peripheral blood. The receptor comes from a woman older than 75 with acute or convalescent COVID-19.

In DNA, the CDR3 is TGTGCCAGCAGCATAAAGGGGACAGGGGTCGGCTACACCTTC. Protein: CASSIKGTGVGYTF. The V call is TRBV7-9, the J call TRBJ1-2, with 10 nucleotides matching TRBD1. Germline V lookup: CDR1 SEHNR, CDR2 FQNEAQ (reference sequence). This CDR3 has 14 residues. The ends lost 5 bases at V and 8 bases at J; junction bases unmatched: 8.